These 8 T cell receptor beta chains came from one sample sequenced in a study of radiotherapy plus CTLA-4 blockade in lung cancer. Assay used: immunoSEQ multiplex PCR; TCRdb lists only in-frame clones, some missing. The sample has about 87,000 clones, around 84% seen once; the top ten hold 16%. This material consisted of peripheral blood, taken from a patient treated with radiotherapy plus ipilimumab. The receptor set was obtained from a human donor with non-small cell lung cancer that progressed on radiotherapy plus ipilimumab.

This chain uses TRBV9 with TRBJ2-2; 7 bases map to TRBD2. The V gene's germline CDR1 is SGDLS and CDR2 YYNGEE. Unmatched junction bases numbered 2, after V lost 0 bases and J lost 3 bases. There are 15 residues in the CDR3. The CDR3 sequence is CASSVVGGYTGELFF. The CDR3, as DNA: TGTGCCAGCAGCGTAGTCGGGGGGTACACCGGGGAGCTGTTTTTT.

About this clone: The same CDR3 arises from other DNA sequences in this sample as well. The chain joins TRBV2 to TRBJ1-5; TRBD1 matches at 9 bases. The CDR3 has 14 residues. V lost 6 bases, J lost 4 bases, and 4 bases stayed unmatched. CDR1 and CDR2 from the germline V gene are SNHLY and FYNNEI. The CDR3 nucleotides are TGTGCCAGCAGCGCAGACAGGGGGAATCAGCCCCAGCATTTT. Its protein is CASSADRGNQPQHF.

The chain combines TRBV7-6 with TRBJ2-5; 9 nucleotides line up with TRBD2. There are 17 residues in the CDR3. V lost 5 bases to trimming and J lost 5 bases; unmatched junction nucleotides: 15. Germline V gives CDR1 SGHVS, CDR2 FNYEAQ. The CDR3 nucleotides read TGTGCCAGCAGCGCCTCTCCCGCGGGAGGGCTCCGGGAGACCCAGTACTTC. This encodes CASSASPAGGLRETQYF. The full variable domain, completed using reference TRBV7-6 and TRBJ2-5, is GAGVSQSPRYKVTKRGQDVALRCDPISGHVSLYWYRQALGQGPEFLTYFNYEAQQDKSGLPNDRFSAERPEGSISTLTIQRTEQRDSAMYRCASSASPAGGLRETQYFGPGTRLLVL.

This chain joins TRBV7-8 and TRBJ1-1; tentatively, D is TRBD1 (6 bases). The CDR3 has 14 residues. Germline V gene data show CDR1 as SGHVS and CDR2 as FQNEAQ. V shed 2 bases and J shed 4 bases, with 11 bases lying between them. CDR3 region: CASSLMGASTEAFF. CDR3 nucleotide sequence: TGTGCCAGCAGCTTAATGGGGGCGAGCACTGAAGCTTTCTTT. The full variable domain, its missing parts supplied by reference TRBV7-8 and TRBJ1-1, is GAGVSQSPRYKVAKRGQDVALRCDPISGHVSLFWYQQALGQGPEFLTYFQNEAQLDKSGLPSDRFFAERPEGSVSTLKIQRTQQEDSAVYLCASSLMGASTEAFFGQGTRLTVV.

The CDR3 DNA follows: TGTGCCAGTAGTGCCCGACCTGGACTAGCGGGAGCATCCTACGAGCAGTACTTC. Its translation is CASSARPGLAGASYEQYF. The chain links TRBV19 to TRBJ2-7; 13 bases map to TRBD2. The trim removed 5 bases at V and 1 base at J, leaving 11 bases unmatched. CDR3 size: 18 residues. CDR1 is LNHDA and CDR2 is SQIVND in the germline V gene (reference sequence).

This sequence joins TRBV5-1 and TRBJ2-7; D unresolved. The germline V gene has CDR1 SGHRS and CDR2 YFSETQ. This CDR3 has 14 amino acids. The V end lost 2 bases, the J end lost 2 bases, and 11 bases lay between the germline ends. CDR3 DNA sequence: TGCGCCAGCAGCTTAAGGCACTCGCCCTACGAGCAGTACTTC. Its translation: CASSLRHSPYEQYF.

The V and J genes are TRBV29-1 and TRBJ2-1; TRBD1 might be the D (6 bases). Germline values: CDR1 SQVTM, CDR2 ANQGSEA. V was trimmed by 3 bases and J by 0 bases, leaving 12 bases between them. This CDR3 is 15 amino acids long. The CDR3 loop reads CSVEGATISYNEQFF. CDR3 nucleotides: TGCAGCGTTGAGGGGGCCACTATCTCCTACAATGAGCAGTTCTTC.

The chain is built from TRBV9 and TRBJ1-3, with a weak D call TRBD1 (5 bases). Per germline, CDR1 SGDLS and CDR2 YYNGEE. V was cut by 4 bases and J by 0 bases, with 11 bases left in between. CDR3 length: 15 amino acids. In DNA form, the CDR3 reads TGTGCCAGCAGCTCCGACAGAACCTCTGGAAACACCATATATTTT. Translated, it gives CASSSDRTSGNTIYF.